This T cell receptor (beta chain) was obtained from a study of T cells in Graves' hyperthyroidism and ophthalmopathy. Overall study: Peripheral blood was taken when the disease was first diagnosed, before any treatment began.

Trimming removed 1 base from V and 3 bases from J, with 4 bases in between. CDR3 length: 13 residues. Germline V gene sequence: CDR1 SGHVS, CDR2 FQNEAQ. TCR beta CDR3 regions were amplified from RNA transcripts. First-round RT-PCR with HTBI primers amplified the TCR CDR3 region. TCRdb redid the calling of the multiplex PCR reads with MiXCR, one entry per CDR3 protein. The data hold about 290,000 distinct CDR3 sequences, with roughly 13% observed a single time. This clonotype was observed a handful of times. The V and J genes are TRBV7-8 and TRBJ1-5; D remains ambiguous. This receptor was identified in a woman aged 40 to 50 with Graves' hyperthyroidism. The sample was blood. CDR3 bases: TGTGCCAGCAGCTTAGAGAACAATCAGCCCCAGCATTTT. It is translated as CASSLENNQPQHF. Drawing the rest from reference TRBV7-8 and TRBJ1-5, the complete variable domain is GAGVSQSPRYKVAKRGQDVALRCDPISGHVSLFWYQQALGQGPEFLTYFQNEAQLDKSGLPSDRFFAERPEGSVSTLKIQRTQQEDSAVYLCASSLENNQPQHFGDGTRLSIL.